This TCR beta chain was observed in a study of T cell repertoires in cytomegalovirus infection (dated by TCRdb to between 2018 and 2021). Study-wide context: Because public TCR beta signatures pointed to carriage of CMV infection together with the matching HLA type, the HLA type of each donor mattered for the analysis. The paper as a whole reports these results and caveats: Carriers of CMV infection plus the relevant HLA type were discriminated by the cumulative frequency of public TCR beta family members in the study cohort and in an independent roughly 370-donor cohort. The ex vivo response was dominated by HLA-C-restricted CMV-specific TCR beta clonotypes, and the single most frequent clonotype in two of eight donors was supplied by these HLA-C-restricted clonotypes.

For CDR1 and CDR2, the germline V gene (reference sequence) lists PRHDT and FYEKMQ. From its cysteine to its phenylalanine, the CDR3 spans 15 amino acids. Left in the record is the CDR3 DNA by itself, 45 bases read in frame from the first base. Trimming removed 5 bases from V and 2 bases from J; the gene matches leave 6 bases unexplained. Sequenced using an Illumina HiSeq 1500. TCRdb trimmed public reads at Q25 via fastp, called clones via MiXCR and kept in-frame beta chains. CDR3 protein duplicates are merged, each entry listing the most common genes and DNA. The sample table records 630,000 or so distinct CDR3 sequences; approximately 25% of these occur just once. Around 8% of the sample is taken by the ten largest. This clonotype has only a few counts. It lacks a known antigen. The record has no base qualities; no much larger clone is one base away.

The sample consisted of CD8+ T cells from PBMCs. The chain couples TRBV13 to TRBJ2-7; TRBD2 aligns with 10 central bases. This receptor was identified in a human donor in good health (CMV status not recorded). Some clones in this sample may be carry-over from other donors' samples. For the CDR3, the sequence is CASSVLAGATYEQYF. The sequenced DNA is TGTGCCAGCAGCGTTCTAGCGGGGGCAACCTACGAGCAGTACTTC.